This T cell receptor beta chain appears in the sequencing data of a study of T cells in Graves' hyperthyroidism and ophthalmopathy. The V and J ends lost 1 base and 5 bases respectively, with 10 bases between them. The length of the CDR3 is 14 residues. Germline V CDR1 and CDR2: LNHDA, SQIVND (reference sequence). Authors of the study amplified TCR beta CDR3 regions from RNA transcripts. During a first-round RT-PCR of the TCR CDR3, the HTBI primer set was used. A single record per CDR3 protein comes from TCRdb applying MiXCR to the multiplex PCR reads. The table records more than 300,000 distinct CDR3 sequences, approximately 13% of them present only once.

The chain carries TRBV19 and TRBJ2-3; weak D call: TRBD2 (6 bases). The source is a woman aged 18 to 35 with Graves' hyperthyroidism. Specimen: blood. The DNA for the CDR3 is TGTGCCAGTAGTATAGGACTAGAGGTAGATACGCAGTATTTT. It encodes CASSIGLEVDTQYF.